The 21 T cell receptor beta chains in this list originate from one sample, sequenced in a study of metastatic and nonmetastatic thyroid tumors. Using MiXCR, TCRdb reanalyzed the PCR reads. The table has 4,500 to 6,000 clones, roughly 27% seen once. Patients were all untreated before their thyroid surgery. Input material: adjacent normal tissue. The receptors derive from a female donor with papillary thyroid cancer or a benign thyroid nodule (not recorded which). Some clones in this sample may be carry-over from other donors' samples.

The V and J genes are TRBV10-1 and TRBJ2-3; tentatively, D is TRBD2 (6 bases). Per the germline V gene, CDR1 is WNHNN and CDR2 is SYGVQD (reference sequence). This CDR3 region has 14 residues. V lost 4 bases and J 2 bases, leaving 10 bases between the germline ends. Here the CDR3 reads CASSGLDHTDTQYF. The CDR3, as DNA: TGCGCCAGCAGTGGACTAGATCACACAGATACGCAGTATTTT.

Comment on this clone: This CDR3 is missing its conserved last phenylalanine or tryptophan, likely due to a read error. This sequence joins TRBV19 and TRBJ2-7; 9 bases agree with TRBD2. Germline V lookup: CDR1 LNHDA, CDR2 SQIVND (reference sequence). CDR3 size: 14 residues. V trimming: 7 bases; J trimming: 0 bases; junction bases outside the gene matches: 4. The CDR3 is CASNTSGCSYEQYC. The CDR3 DNA reads as TGTGCCAGTAATACTAGCGGGTGCTCCTACGAGCAGTACTGC.

The rearrangement uses TRBV6-2 or TRBV6-3 and TRBJ2-7; 10 bases map to TRBD1. CDR1 and CDR2 from the germline V gene are MNHEY and SVGEGT. With 6 bases clipped from V and 6 bases from J, the junction kept 11 bases outside the gene matches. The CDR3 sequence is 15 residues long. This CDR3 is CASSRQGAKSAEQYF. CDR3 DNA: TGTGCCAGCAGCCGACAGGGGGCGAAATCTGCCGAGCAGTACTTC.

A note on this clone: The junction and the germline gene differ at one end; a read error may be behind it. The rearrangement uses TRBV6-4 and TRBJ1-1; D might be TRBD1 (6 bases). This CDR3 contains 14 residues. The V gene's germline CDR1 is MRHNA and CDR2 SNTAGT. The chain's CDR3 is CDSRLTGFDTEAFF. The DNA for the CDR3 is TGTGACAGCAGACTTACAGGGTTCGACACTGAAGCTTTCTTT.

At least ten counts were recorded for this clone. Other DNA sequences of this sample code for an identical CDR3. This chain connects TRBV20-1 to TRBJ1-3; weak D call: TRBD1 (5 bases). Looked up from germline, CDR1 is DFQATT and CDR2 is SNEGSKA (reference sequence). CDR3 size: 21 residues. V lost 0 bases and J 6 bases, leaving 33 bases between the germline ends. The CDR3 protein is CSARDLLTALKKGTNENTIYF. CDR3 bases: TGCAGTGCTAGAGATCTACTTACGGCGCTCAAGAAGGGGACGAACGAAAACACCATATATTTT.

This chain joins TRBV11-2 and TRBJ2-5, with 12 bases fitting TRBD2. The trim removed 5 bases at V and 6 bases at J, leaving 7 bases unmatched. CDR3 length equals 15 residues. CDR1 is SGHAT and CDR2 is FQNNGV in the germline V gene. The CDR3 loop is CASSLAGGNPQTQYF. The DNA for the CDR3 is TGTGCCAGCAGCCTAGCGGGAGGGAACCCACAGACCCAGTACTTC.

This chain connects TRBV9 to TRBJ1-2; D is undetermined. Looked up from germline, CDR1 is SGDLS and CDR2 is YYNGEE. Trimming removed 0 bases from V and 4 bases from J, with 10 bases in between. This CDR3 is 14 amino acids long. This CDR3 reads CASSVGSEAYGYTF. The CDR3 DNA is TGTGCCAGCAGCGTAGGCTCTGAGGCCTATGGCTACACCTTC.

The V and J genes are TRBV27 and TRBJ1-2, with D unclear. The CDR3 spans 14 residues. In germline, CDR1 is MNHEY, CDR2 SMNVEV (reference sequence). Trimming cost V 6 bases and J 1 base, with 12 bases left between them. In DNA, the CDR3 is TGTGCCAGCAGGGTTCGTCCGGATAACTATGGCTACACCTTC. Translating it yields CASRVRPDNYGYTF.

The V gene is TRBV5-1, the J gene TRBJ2-7; TRBD2 aligns across 8 bases. After removal of 2 bases from V and 7 bases from J, the junction contained 5 bases not matched to a gene. The CDR3 is made up of 13 amino acids. Germline V lookup: CDR1 SGHRS, CDR2 YFSETQ. The CDR3 region has the DNA TGCGCCAGCAGCTTACGGGAGGGAAGGGAGCAGTACTTC. This translates into CASSLREGREQYF.

In its sample, this clone was seen a few times. The chain uses TRBV11-3 and TRBJ1-1; D might be TRBD1 (6 bases). Germline loops: CDR1 SGHNT, CDR2 YENEEA. The CDR3 has 14 residues. V lost 1 base and J lost 6, with 12 bases in between. Here the CDR3 reads CASSLAGGAAEAFF. DNA for the CDR3: TGTGCCAGCAGCTTAGCGGGGGGCGCGGCTGAAGCTTTCTTT.

This clone qualifies as medium-sized (0.01 to 0.1%). The rearrangement links TRBV19 to TRBJ1-5; 9 bases are shared with TRBD1. V shed 1 base, J shed 2 bases, and the junction held 3 bases outside the gene matches. Per the germline V gene, CDR1 is LNHDA and CDR2 is SQIVND (reference sequence). The CDR3 loop spans 16 amino acids. In DNA, the CDR3 is TGTGCCAGTAGTATAGGTCGACAGGGGGGCAATCAGCCCCAGCATTTT. Translating gives CASSIGRQGGNQPQHF.

This clone was found many times. This could be a read error, since a much larger clone is one nucleotide away. The same CDR3 can be traced to other DNA sequences in this sample. The chain couples TRBV27 to TRBJ2-1; D call uncertain. Deletions cut 5 bases from V and 0 bases from J, with 17 bases between. Germline assignment: CDR1 MNHEY and CDR2 SMNVEV (reference sequence). This CDR3 comprises 17 residues. The CDR3 nucleotides are TGTGCCAGCAGTCCCGGCGCGAGCCCCAGCTCCTACAATGAGCAGTTCTTC. This translates into CASSPGASPSSYNEQFF.

V gene TRBV12-3 or TRBV12-4 combines with J gene TRBJ1-4; TRBD1 is a possible D gene (6 bases). The CDR3 runs to 14 residues. V lost 1 base, J lost 8 bases, and 11 bases lay in between. Here the CDR3 reads CASSLVGGGEKLFF. Here the CDR3 DNA reads TGTGCCAGCAGTTTAGTGGGGGGCGGCGAAAAACTGTTTTTT.

The J gene is TRBJ2-5, the V gene TRBV4-1; 8 nucleotides line up with TRBD1. This CDR3 contains 16 residues. Trimming cost V 4 bases and J 9 bases; bases outside gene matches: 16. CDR1 is MGHRA, CDR2 YSYEKL, per germline. The CDR3 region is CASSRYPGQEDGAQYF. The CDR3 DNA reads TGCGCCAGCAGCCGATATCCGGGACAGGAAGATGGGGCCCAGTACTTC.

This clone is medium-sized within its sample. This CDR3 is CASSFRLAATGELFF. DNA of the CDR3: TGTGCCAGCAGTTTCAGACTAGCGGCCACCGGGGAGCTGTTTTTT. The rearrangement uses TRBV11-2 and TRBJ2-2; TRBD2 aligns across 9 bases. The CDR3 contains 15 residues. With 6 bases clipped from V and 4 bases from J, the junction kept 6 bases outside the gene matches. Germline lookup yields CDR1 SGHAT and CDR2 FQNNGV.

This clone was counted only a few times. The gene calls are TRBV12-3 or TRBV12-4 and TRBJ2-7; 7 nucleotides line up with TRBD2. The CDR3 loop spans 15 amino acids. V lost 5 bases to trimming and J lost 0 bases; unmatched junction nucleotides: 7. The DNA of the CDR3 is TGTGCCAGCAGTCCCCGGGGAGGGAACTCCTACGAGCAGTACTTC. Protein product: CASSPRGGNSYEQYF.

As concerns this clone: This CDR3 is missing its conserved last phenylalanine or tryptophan, likely due to a read error. This chain links TRBV18 with TRBJ1-3; D might be TRBD1 (5 bases). CDR1 KGHSH and CDR2 LQKENI come from the germline V gene. V was shortened by 5 bases and J by 4 bases, with 15 bases between the two germline ends. This CDR3 contains 15 residues. The CDR3 DNA is TGTGCCAGCTCAGCGGGGACGGCCCAGGGAAACACCATATATTAT. Protein: CASSAGTAQGNTIYY.

The V call is TRBV19, the J call TRBJ2-5, with TRBD2 matching 7 bases. CDR1 and CDR2 from the germline V gene are LNHDA and SQIVND (reference sequence). V lost 7 bases and J lost 7; bases outside the gene matches: 21. The CDR3 sequence is 17 residues long. CDR3 sequence reads: CASTGWSSGIDGGTQYF. The DNA for the CDR3 is TGTGCCAGTACAGGGTGGTCTAGCGGCATAGATGGAGGGACCCAGTACTTC.

This clone appeared many times. The chain is built from TRBV18 and TRBJ2-7; D is possibly TRBD2 (5 bases). Germline V gives CDR1 KGHSH, CDR2 LQKENI. The CDR3 has 14 amino acids. V was pared by 6 bases and J by 4 bases, with 16 bases between. The CDR3 DNA reads as TGTGCCAGCTCCCCCCGGCAGGCGGGTTACGAGCAGTACTTC. Protein sequence: CASSPRQAGYEQYF.

The J gene is TRBJ2-7, the V gene TRBV19; D gene unclear. In germline, CDR1 is LNHDA, CDR2 SQIVND (reference sequence). V shed 2 bases and J shed 0 bases, with 8 bases lying between them. The CDR3 length is 14 residues. CDR3 region: CASSIKADSYEQYF. CDR3 DNA: TGTGCCAGTAGTATAAAGGCAGACTCCTACGAGCAGTACTTC.

Regarding this clone: One end of the junction does not line up with germline, which may come from a read error. This CDR3 is CAIILERSQLGKNTETFF. CDR3 coding DNA: TGTGCCATCATTTTAGAAAGATCACAGTTGGGAAAGAACACTGAAACTTTCTTT. The chain recombines TRBV12-3 or TRBV12-4 with TRBJ1-1; D gene uncertain. The CDR3 extends over 18 amino acids.